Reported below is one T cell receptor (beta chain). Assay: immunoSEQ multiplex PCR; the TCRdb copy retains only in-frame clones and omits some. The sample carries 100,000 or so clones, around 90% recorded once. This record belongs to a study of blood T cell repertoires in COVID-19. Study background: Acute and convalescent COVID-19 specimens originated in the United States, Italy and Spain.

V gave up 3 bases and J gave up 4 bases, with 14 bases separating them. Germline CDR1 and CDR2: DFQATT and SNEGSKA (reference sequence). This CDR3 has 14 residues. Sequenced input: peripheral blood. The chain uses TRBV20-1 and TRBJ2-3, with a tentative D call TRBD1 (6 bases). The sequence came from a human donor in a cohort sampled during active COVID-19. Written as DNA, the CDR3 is TGCAGTGCTAGTAGGGGGAGAGCGGCAGATACGCAGTATTTT. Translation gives CSASRGRAADTQYF.